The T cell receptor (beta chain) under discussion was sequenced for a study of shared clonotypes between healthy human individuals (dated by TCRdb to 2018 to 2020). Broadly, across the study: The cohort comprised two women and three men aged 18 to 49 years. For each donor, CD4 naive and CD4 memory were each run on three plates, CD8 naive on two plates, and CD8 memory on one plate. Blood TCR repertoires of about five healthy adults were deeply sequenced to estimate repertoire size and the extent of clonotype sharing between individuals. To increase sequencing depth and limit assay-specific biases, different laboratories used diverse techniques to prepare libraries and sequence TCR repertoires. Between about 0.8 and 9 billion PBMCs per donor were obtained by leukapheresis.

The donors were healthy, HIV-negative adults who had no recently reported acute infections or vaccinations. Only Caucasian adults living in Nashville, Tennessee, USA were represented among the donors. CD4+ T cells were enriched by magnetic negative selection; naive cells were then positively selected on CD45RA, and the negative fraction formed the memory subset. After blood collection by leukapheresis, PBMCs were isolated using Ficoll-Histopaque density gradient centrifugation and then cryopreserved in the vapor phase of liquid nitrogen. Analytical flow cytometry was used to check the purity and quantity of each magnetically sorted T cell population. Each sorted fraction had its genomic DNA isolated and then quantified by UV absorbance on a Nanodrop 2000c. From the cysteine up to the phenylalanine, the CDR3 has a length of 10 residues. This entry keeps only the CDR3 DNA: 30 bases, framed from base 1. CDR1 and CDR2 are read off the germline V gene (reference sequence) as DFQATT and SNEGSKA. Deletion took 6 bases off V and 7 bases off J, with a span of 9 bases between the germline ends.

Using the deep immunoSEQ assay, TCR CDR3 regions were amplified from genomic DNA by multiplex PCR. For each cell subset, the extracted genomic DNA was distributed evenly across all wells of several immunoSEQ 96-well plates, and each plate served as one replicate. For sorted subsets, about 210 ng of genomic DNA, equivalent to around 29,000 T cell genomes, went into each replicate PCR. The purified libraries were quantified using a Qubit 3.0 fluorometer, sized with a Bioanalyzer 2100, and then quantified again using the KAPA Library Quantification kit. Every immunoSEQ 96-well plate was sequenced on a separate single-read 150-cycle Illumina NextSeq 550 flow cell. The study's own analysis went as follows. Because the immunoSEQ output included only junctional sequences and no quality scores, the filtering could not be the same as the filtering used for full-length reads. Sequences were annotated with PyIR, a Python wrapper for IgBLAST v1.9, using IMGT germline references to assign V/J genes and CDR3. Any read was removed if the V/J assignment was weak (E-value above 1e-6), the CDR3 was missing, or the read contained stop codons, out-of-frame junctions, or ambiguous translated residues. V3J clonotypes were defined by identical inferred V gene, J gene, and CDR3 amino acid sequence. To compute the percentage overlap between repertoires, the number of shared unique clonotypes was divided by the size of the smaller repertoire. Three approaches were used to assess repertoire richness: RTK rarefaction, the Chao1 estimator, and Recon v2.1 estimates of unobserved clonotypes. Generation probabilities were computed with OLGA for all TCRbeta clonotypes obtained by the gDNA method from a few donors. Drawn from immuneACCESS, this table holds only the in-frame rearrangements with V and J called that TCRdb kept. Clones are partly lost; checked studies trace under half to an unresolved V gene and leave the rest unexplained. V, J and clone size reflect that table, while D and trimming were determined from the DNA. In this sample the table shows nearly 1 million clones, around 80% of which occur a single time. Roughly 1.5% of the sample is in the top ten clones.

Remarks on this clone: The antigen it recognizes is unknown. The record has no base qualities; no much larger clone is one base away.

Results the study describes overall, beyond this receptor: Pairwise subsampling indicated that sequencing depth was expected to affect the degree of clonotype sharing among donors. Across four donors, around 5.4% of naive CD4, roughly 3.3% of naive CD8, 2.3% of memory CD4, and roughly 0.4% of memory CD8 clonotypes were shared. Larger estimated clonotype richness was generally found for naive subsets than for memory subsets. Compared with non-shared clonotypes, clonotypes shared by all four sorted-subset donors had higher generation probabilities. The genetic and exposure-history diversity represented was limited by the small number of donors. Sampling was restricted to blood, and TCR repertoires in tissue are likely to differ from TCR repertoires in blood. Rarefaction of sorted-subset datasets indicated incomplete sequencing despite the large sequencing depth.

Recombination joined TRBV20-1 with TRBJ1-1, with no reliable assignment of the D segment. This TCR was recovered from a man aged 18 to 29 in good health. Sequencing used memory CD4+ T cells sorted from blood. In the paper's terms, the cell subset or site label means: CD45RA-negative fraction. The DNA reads TGCAGTGCAAGGGTCGGTGAAGCTTTCTTT. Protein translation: CSARVGEAFF.